This entry is about one T cell receptor (beta chain). These data are taken from a study of Ad26.COV2.S vaccination and SARS-CoV-2 variants. About the research overall: In the COV1001 trial, the donor was in the Ad26.COV2.S arm.

The CDR3 contains 17 residues. Treatment specified: some 20 received Ad26.COV2.S at low or high dose, single or two shots; five or six received placebo; per-sample allocation not given. Sampling took place 63 days after the first vaccine or placebo injection. Cohort 1b enrolled adults aged 18-55 years in Boston. This table comes from immunoSEQ multiplex PCR, and its TCRdb copy is limited to in-frame clones, with some not included. The sample has about 350,000 clones; approximately 86% are singletons. This sequence originates from a person between 18 and 65 years old who received the Ad26.COV2.S COVID-19 vaccine or a placebo. This chain uses TRBV21-1 with TRBJ2-2; the table's D call, TRBD2, was not checked against the DNA. TRBV21-1 is a pseudogene. The source was peripheral blood, collected in a trial of Ad26.COV2.S vaccine versus placebo. CDR3 bases: TGTGCCAGCAGCAAAGGAGTTGCGGGGGACTACACCGGGGAGCTGTTTTTT. Protein: CASSKGVAGDYTGELFF.